Ten or more counts support the clone carrying this T cell receptor (beta chain). The antigen is undetermined. The data were taken from a study of HIV-infected patients and healthy controls. Points from the study as a whole: Healthy controls carried many MAIT alpha-chain CDR3s, while HIV+ repertoires had few.

The germline CDR1 and CDR2 sequences are DFQATT and SNEGSKA (reference sequence). Trimming removed 8 bases at V and 10 bases at J, with 23 bases between. CDR3 size: 13 residues. All unsorted peripheral T cells were captured because whole blood was used without fractionation. The RNA source was an approximately 2.4 ml peripheral blood draw. Alpha and beta constant-region primers primed reverse transcription of around 550 ng RNA. Alpha and beta chain libraries were made separately by chain-specific third strand synthesis with multiplexing indices. In TCRdb, the 5' RACE reads were re-called with MiXCR into one record per CDR3 protein. The table records about 10,000 distinct CDR3 sequences, 8% of them present only once.

This sequence joins TRBV20-1 and TRBJ1-1, with TRBD1 as a possible D gene (5 bases). Specimen: blood. The sequence was collected from an adult in good health. CDR3 in amino acids: CSTTLPGTSRAFF. The DNA of the CDR3 is TGCAGTACAACCTTGCCCGGGACCTCAAGAGCTTTCTTT.